These 27 T cell receptor beta chains were all obtained from the same sample, sequenced in a study of CXCR3-negative and CXCR3-positive naive CD8 T cells. Carrying UMI labels, the TRB cDNA libraries were prepared through 5' RACE. Reanalyzing the 5' RACE reads, TCRdb keeps one entry per CDR3 protein, without DNA. The repertoire table contains 8,800 or so distinct CDR3 sequences. The sequenced sample consisted of naive CXCR3- CD8+ T cells from blood. This sample's subset: CD45RO-CCR7+CD27+CD95- naive CD8+ T cells lacking CXCR3 (TNR3-). The origin of the receptors is a human donor in good health. Some clones in this sample may be carry-over from other donors' samples.

Its frequency marks this clonotype as medium-sized. The V and J genes are TRBV25-1 and TRBJ1-4. This CDR3 is built from 15 residues. From germline, CDR1 is MGHDK and CDR2 SYGVNS. The CDR3 here is CASSEVGQLNEKLFF.

Its frequency marks this clonotype as large. The chain carries TRBV7-6 and TRBJ2-2; TCRdb's D call, TRBD1, is unchecked because there is no DNA. The length of the CDR3 is 15 residues. Looked up from germline, CDR1 is SGHVS and CDR2 is FNYEAQ. The CDR3 here is CATHLGGGSPGELFF. Based on the CDR3 plus reference TRBV7-6 and TRBJ2-2, the full variable domain is GAGVSQSPRYKVTKRGQDVALRCDPISGHVSLYWYRQALGQGPEFLTYFNYEAQQDKSGLPNDRFSAERPEGSISTLTIQRTEQRDSAMYRCATHLGGGSPGELFFGEGSRLTVL.

Measured by frequency, this clonotype is medium-sized. This chain links TRBV27 with TRBJ1-1; TCRdb's D call of TRBD1 is untestable without DNA. Germline V lookup: CDR1 MNHEY, CDR2 SMNVEV (reference sequence). The CDR3 is made up of 16 amino acids. CDR3: CASSISQGAGNTEAFF.

This clonotype is deemed medium-sized by its frequency. This sequence joins TRBV27 and TRBJ2-3. The CDR3 is made up of 12 amino acids. The germline gives CDR1 MNHEY, CDR2 SMNVEV (reference sequence). The CDR3 is CASSSSSDTQYF.

CDR3 loop: CASSLGLNTEAFF. The chain employs TRBV6-6 and TRBJ1-1. Germline V lookup: CDR1 MNHNY, CDR2 SVGAGI (reference sequence). The length of the CDR3 is 13 residues.

This clonotype is deemed medium-sized by its frequency. CDR3 residues: CASREHQGTEAFF. The chain carries TRBV3-1 and TRBJ1-1. This CDR3 spans 13 amino acids. CDR1 and CDR2 from the germline V gene are LGHDT and YNNKEL (reference sequence).

V gene TRBV7-9 combines with J gene TRBJ2-6. From germline, CDR1 is SEHNR and CDR2 FQNEAQ (reference sequence). The CDR3 length is 17 residues. CDR3 amino acids: CASSSHQQISGANVLTF.

V gene TRBV29-1 combines with J gene TRBJ2-5; TCRdb indicates TRBD1, and absent DNA this call remains unverified. This CDR3 has 14 residues. Germline loops: CDR1 SQVTM, CDR2 ANQGSEA. CDR3 sequence reads: CSVVDDPRGETQYF.

This clonotype is identified as medium-sized from frequency. This chain connects TRBV3-1 to TRBJ2-1; TCRdb lists TRBD2, though no DNA is available to test this call. CDR1 and CDR2 (germline): LGHDT, YNNKEL (reference sequence). This CDR3 is 17 amino acids long. The CDR3 region is CASSHGPMRTAEHEQFF.

This chain uses TRBV5-5 with TRBJ2-1. CDR1 and CDR2 (germline): SGHKS, YYEKEE (reference sequence). This CDR3 has 11 amino acids. The CDR3 here is CASIGPNEQFF.

By frequency, this clonotype registers medium-sized. J is TRBJ1-5 and V is TRBV19. The CDR3 totals 15 residues. Germline values: CDR1 LNHDA, CDR2 SQIVND (reference sequence). This CDR3 reads CASILGATSNQPQHF.

By frequency, this clonotype is medium-sized. The rearrangement links TRBV15 to TRBJ1-1; the D gene TCRdb calls, TRBD1, cannot be checked with no DNA. The CDR3 sequence is 15 residues long. Germline V gene lookup returns CDR1 LNHNV and CDR2 YYDKDF (reference sequence). The CDR3 sequence: CATSRDHTGWPEAFF. Based on the CDR3 plus reference TRBV15 and TRBJ1-1, the full variable domain is DAMVIQNPRYQVTQFGKPVTLSCSQTLNHNVMYWYQQKSSQAPKLLFHYYDKDFNNEADTPDNFQSRRPNTSFCFLDIRSPGLGDTAMYLCATSRDHTGWPEAFFGQGTRLTVV.

V is TRBV12-3 or TRBV12-4 and J is TRBJ2-7; TCRdb lists TRBD1, though no DNA is available to test this call. The CDR3 runs to 13 residues. Here the CDR3 reads CASSHGDSYEQYF.

Measured by frequency, this clonotype is medium-sized. This chain links TRBV14 with TRBJ2-7; TCRdb indicates TRBD1, and absent DNA this call remains unverified. Germline lookup yields CDR1 SGHDN and CDR2 FVKESK. This CDR3 contains 16 residues. The chain's CDR3 is CASSQSGAPGRYEQYF.

The chain couples TRBV2 to TRBJ2-3. Germline CDR1 SNHLY, CDR2 FYNNEI. The CDR3 runs 13 residues. The chain's CDR3 is CASSERLVDTQYF. Full variable domain (remainder filled in from reference TRBV2 and TRBJ2-3): EPEVTQTPSHQVTQMGQEVILRCVPISNHLYFYWYRQILGQKVEFLVSFYNNEISEKSEIFDDQFSVERPDGSNFTLKIRSTKLEDSAMYFCASSERLVDTQYFGPGTRLTVL.

In terms of frequency, this clonotype is medium-sized. The V gene is TRBV29-1, the J gene TRBJ2-1; TCRdb returns TRBD1, unconfirmable since there is no DNA. This CDR3 spans 15 amino acids. Germline loops: CDR1 SQVTM, CDR2 ANQGSEA. The CDR3 protein is CSVESREMGDNEQFF.

By frequency, this clonotype registers medium-sized. The rearrangement uses TRBV12-3 or TRBV12-4 and TRBJ1-1. The CDR3 has 12 amino acids. CDR3 residues: CASSAYDTEAFF.

This chain uses TRBV29-1 with TRBJ2-1; the TRBD1 assignment by TCRdb is unverifiable without DNA. The CDR3 loop spans 17 amino acids. CDR1 SQVTM and CDR2 ANQGSEA come from the germline V gene. CDR3 amino acids: CSVEPGTTKGWRNEQFF.

This clonotype registers medium-sized by frequency. The chain combines TRBV29-1 with TRBJ2-5; as DNA is missing, the TRBD1 call by TCRdb cannot be tested. Germline V gene sequence: CDR1 SQVTM, CDR2 ANQGSEA. The CDR3 spans 14 residues. CDR3 protein: CSVVPGQIQETQYF.

The chain joins TRBV19 to TRBJ2-1; TCRdb outputs TRBD1, but without DNA this stays unchecked. The germline V gene encodes CDR1 LNHDA and CDR2 SQIVND (reference sequence). CDR3 size: 15 residues. This CDR3 reads CASKVWGDAYNEQFF.

This clonotype is classed as medium-sized by frequency. This sequence joins TRBV6-2 or TRBV6-3 and TRBJ2-1. The germline V gene has CDR1 MNHEY and CDR2 SVGEGT. CDR3 length equals 15 residues. Here the CDR3 reads CASVPTAASYNEQFF.

This chain links TRBV10-3 with TRBJ2-1; TCRdb calls TRBD2, which cannot be checked without DNA. CDR1 ENHRY and CDR2 SYGVKD come from the germline V gene. This CDR3 contains 13 residues. The CDR3 here is CAIRTSGINEQFF.

V is TRBV29-1 and J is TRBJ2-1; TCRdb gives TRBD1 as the D gene, but with no DNA this cannot be confirmed. The CDR3 sequence is 15 residues long. Germline values: CDR1 SQVTM, CDR2 ANQGSEA. The chain's CDR3 is CSVEGPPGGHNEQFF.

The chain uses TRBV19 and TRBJ2-1; TCRdb's D gene call, TRBD2, goes unchecked for lack of DNA. CDR3 length equals 17 residues. Germline CDR1 reads LNHDA; CDR2 reads SQIVND (reference sequence). The chain's CDR3 is CASSIARGSGSYNEQFF. Full variable domain (rest looked up from reference TRBV19 and TRBJ2-1): DGGITQSPKYLFRKEGQNVTLSCEQNLNHDAMYWYRQDPGQGLRLIYYSQIVNDFQKGDIAEGYSVSREKKESFPLTVTSAQKNPTAFYLCASSIARGSGSYNEQFFGPGTRLTVL.

V and J are TRBV9 and TRBJ2-7. Germline V gene sequence: CDR1 SGDLS, CDR2 YYNGEE. The CDR3 has 15 residues. CDR3: CASSVDGLSSYEQYF.

The V call is TRBV5-1, the J call TRBJ2-5; TCRdb's assignment of TRBD1 cannot be checked, as there is no DNA. Germline V gene sequence: CDR1 SGHRS, CDR2 YFSETQ. The CDR3 loop spans 14 amino acids. This chain's CDR3 is CASRPPGEPETQYF.

CDR3 in amino acids: CASSPEPGRVDTEAFF. The chain joins TRBV7-8 to TRBJ1-1. This CDR3 contains 16 residues. Per germline, CDR1 SGHVS and CDR2 FQNEAQ.